The clone carrying this T cell receptor (beta chain) was detected a few times. Per the authors' pipeline: From reference gene primer amplification, estimates of nucleated cell counts were derived. Sequenced by immunoSEQ multiplex PCR; TCRdb stores in-frame clones only, minus some. Clone size and V and J calls were adopted from that table, with D and trimming inferred from the DNA. The sample consists of around 190,000 clones, 75% to 85% of them appearing once. The sample comes from a study of blood T cell repertoires in COVID-19. About the research overall: Collection of acute and convalescent COVID-19 samples took place in the United States, Italy and Spain. The analysed material was cDNA or gDNA that came from T cells, B-cell-depleted T cells, or PBMCs.

Germline V CDR1 and CDR2: SGHRS, YFSETQ. This CDR3 is built from 17 residues. The trim removed 4 bases at V and 0 bases at J, leaving 12 bases unmatched. The sequence derives from a human donor in a cohort sampled during active COVID-19. Sequences were obtained from peripheral blood. The gene calls are TRBV5-1 and TRBJ1-2, with TRBD1 identical over 7 bases. The CDR3 is CASSPRGLGQANYGYTF. The CDR3 DNA is TGCGCCAGCAGCCCCAGGGGGTTGGGCCAAGCTAACTATGGCTACACCTTC.